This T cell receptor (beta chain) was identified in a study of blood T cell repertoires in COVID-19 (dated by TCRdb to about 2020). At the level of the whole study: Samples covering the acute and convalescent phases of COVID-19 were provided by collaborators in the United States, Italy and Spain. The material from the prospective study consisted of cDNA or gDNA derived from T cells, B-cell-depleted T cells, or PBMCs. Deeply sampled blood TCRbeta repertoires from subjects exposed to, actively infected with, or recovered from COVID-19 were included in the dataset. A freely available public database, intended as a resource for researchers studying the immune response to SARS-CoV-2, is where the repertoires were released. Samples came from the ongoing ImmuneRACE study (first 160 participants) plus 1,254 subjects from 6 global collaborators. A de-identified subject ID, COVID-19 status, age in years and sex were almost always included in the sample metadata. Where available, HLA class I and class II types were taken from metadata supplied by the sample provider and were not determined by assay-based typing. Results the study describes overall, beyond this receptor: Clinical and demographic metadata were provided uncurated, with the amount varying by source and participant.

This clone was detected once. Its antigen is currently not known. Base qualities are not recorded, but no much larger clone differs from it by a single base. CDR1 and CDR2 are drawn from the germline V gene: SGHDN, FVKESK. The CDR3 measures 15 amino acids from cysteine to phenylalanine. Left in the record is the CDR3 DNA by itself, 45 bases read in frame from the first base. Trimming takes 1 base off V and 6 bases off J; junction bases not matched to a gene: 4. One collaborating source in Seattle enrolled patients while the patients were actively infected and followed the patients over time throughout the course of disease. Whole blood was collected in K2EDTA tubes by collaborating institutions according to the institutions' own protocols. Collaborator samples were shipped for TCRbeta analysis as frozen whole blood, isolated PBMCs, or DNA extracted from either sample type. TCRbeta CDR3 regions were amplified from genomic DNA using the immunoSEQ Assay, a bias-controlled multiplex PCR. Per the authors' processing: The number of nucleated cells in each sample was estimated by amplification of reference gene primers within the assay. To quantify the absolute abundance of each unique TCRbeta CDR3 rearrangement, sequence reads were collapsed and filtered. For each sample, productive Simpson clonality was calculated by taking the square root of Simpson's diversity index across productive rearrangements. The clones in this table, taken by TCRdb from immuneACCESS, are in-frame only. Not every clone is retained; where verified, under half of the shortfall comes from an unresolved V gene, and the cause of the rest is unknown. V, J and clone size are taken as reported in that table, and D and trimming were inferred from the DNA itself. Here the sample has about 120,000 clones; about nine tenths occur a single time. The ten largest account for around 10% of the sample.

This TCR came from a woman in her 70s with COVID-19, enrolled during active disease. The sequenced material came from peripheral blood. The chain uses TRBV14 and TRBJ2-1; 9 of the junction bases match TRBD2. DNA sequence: TGTGCCAGCAGCCAAGCGGGACTAGCAAGCAATGAGCAGTTCTTC. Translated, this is CASSQAGLASNEQFF. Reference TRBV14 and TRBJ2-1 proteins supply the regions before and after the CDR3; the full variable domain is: EAGVTQFPSHSVIEKGQTVTLRCDPISGHDNLYWYRRVMGKEIKFLLHFVKESKQDESGMPNNRFLAERTGGTYSTLKVQPAELEDSGVYFCASSQAGLASNEQFFGPGTRLTVL.